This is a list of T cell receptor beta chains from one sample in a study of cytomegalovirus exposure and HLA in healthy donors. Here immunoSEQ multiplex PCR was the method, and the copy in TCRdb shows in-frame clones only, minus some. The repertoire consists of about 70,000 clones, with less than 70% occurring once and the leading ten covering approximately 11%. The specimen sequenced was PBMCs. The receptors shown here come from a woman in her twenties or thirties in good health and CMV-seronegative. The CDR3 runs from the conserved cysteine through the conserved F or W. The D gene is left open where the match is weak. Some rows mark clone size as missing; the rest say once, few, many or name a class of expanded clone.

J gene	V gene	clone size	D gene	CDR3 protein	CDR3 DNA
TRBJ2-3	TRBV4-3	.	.	CASSQDLQVGGTQYF	TGCGCCAGCAGCCAAGATCTACAGGTGGGGGGTACGCAGTATTTT
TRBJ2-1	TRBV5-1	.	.	CASSSGGGGEQFF	TGCGCCAGCAGCTCTGGAGGGGGGGGCGAGCAGTTCTTC
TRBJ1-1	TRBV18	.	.	CASSPVREANTEAFF	TGTGCCAGCTCACCAGTGCGGGAGGCGAACACTGAAGCTTTCTTT
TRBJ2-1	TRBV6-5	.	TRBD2	CASSSNGAGGLNEQFF	TGTGCCAGCAGTTCGAATGGAGCGGGGGGGCTTAATGAGCAGTTCTTC
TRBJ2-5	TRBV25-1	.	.	CASWGDGWEETQYF	TGTGCCAGCTGGGGGGACGGGTGGGAAGAGACCCAGTACTTC
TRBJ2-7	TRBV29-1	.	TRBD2	CSVLGTSEAYEQYF	TGCAGCGTGCTCGGGACTAGCGAAGCCTACGAGCAGTACTTC
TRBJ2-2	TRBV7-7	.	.	CASSLTGFGTGELFF	TGTGCCAGCAGCTTGACAGGATTTGGCACCGGGGAGCTGTTTTTT
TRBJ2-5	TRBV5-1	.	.	CASSLMAGAQETQYF	TGCGCCAGCAGCTTGATGGCGGGGGCCCAAGAGACCCAGTACTTC
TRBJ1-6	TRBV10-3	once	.	CAIRGGVPYNSPLHF	TGTGCCATCAGGGGAGGGGTTCCATATAATTCACCCCTCCACTTT
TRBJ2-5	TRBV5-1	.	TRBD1	CASTGTVFGETQYF	TGCGCCAGTACCGGGACAGTCTTTGGAGAGACCCAGTACTTC
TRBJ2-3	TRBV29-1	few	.	CSVDLRGQDTQYF	TGCAGCGTTGATCTGCGGGGGCAGGATACGCAGTATTTT
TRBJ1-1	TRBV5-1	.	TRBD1	CASSLTGTGNTEAFF	TGCGCCAGCAGCCTCACCGGGACAGGGAACACTGAAGCTTTCTTT
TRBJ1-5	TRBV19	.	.	CASSLARRVNQPQHF	TGTGCCAGTAGTTTGGCGAGACGGGTCAATCAGCCCCAGCATTTT
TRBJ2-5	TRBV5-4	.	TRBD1	CASSQDRAGETQYF	TGTGCCAGCAGCCAGGACAGGGCGGGTGAGACCCAGTACTTC
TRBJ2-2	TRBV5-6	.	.	CASSSGSNTGELFF	TGTGCCAGCAGCTCAGGTTCGAACACCGGGGAGCTGTTTTTT
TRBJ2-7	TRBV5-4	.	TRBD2	CASRGASGEYEQYF	TGTGCCAGCCGGGGGGCTAGCGGGGAGTACGAGCAGTACTTC
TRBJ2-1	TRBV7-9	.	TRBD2	CASSSPSGGAYEQFF	TGTGCCAGCAGCTCACCTAGCGGGGGGGCTTATGAGCAGTTCTTC
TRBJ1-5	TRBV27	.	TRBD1	CASSQNRGLPQHF	TGTGCCAGCAGCCAAAACAGGGGATTGCCCCAGCATTTT
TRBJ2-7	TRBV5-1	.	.	CASGAGTVPYEQYF	TGCGCCAGCGGGGCGGGAACAGTCCCCTACGAGCAGTACTTC
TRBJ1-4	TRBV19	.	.	CASSPRDTGDEKLFF	TGTGCCAGTAGTCCCCGGGACACTGGCGACGAAAAACTGTTTTTT
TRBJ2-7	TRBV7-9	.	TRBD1	CASSLGTGTDSYEQYF	TGTGCCAGCAGCTTAGGGACCGGGACAGACTCCTACGAGCAGTACTTC
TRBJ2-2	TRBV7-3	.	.	CASSLTRETGELFF	TGTGCCAGCAGCTTAACCCGGGAGACCGGGGAGCTGTTTTTT
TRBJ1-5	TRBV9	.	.	CASSVDGGGLQPQHF	TGTGCCAGCAGCGTAGATGGGGGGGGCTTGCAGCCCCAGCATTTT
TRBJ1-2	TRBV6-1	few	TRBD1	CASSEAGTGLYGYTF	TGTGCCAGCAGTGAAGCCGGGACAGGGCTCTATGGCTACACCTTC
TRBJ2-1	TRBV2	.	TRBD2	CASRTTSGRITSYNEQFF	TGTGCCAGCAGGACGACTAGCGGGAGGATAACTTCCTACAATGAGCAGTTCTTC